This passage covers 11 T cell receptor beta chains from one sample sequenced in a study of OX40 agonist ivuxolimab in advanced cancers. Repertoires were generated with immunoSEQ multiplex PCR, while TCRdb's copy carries only in-frame clones and drops some. The sample lists tens of thousands of clones, about 85% seen once, with about 1% in the top ten. This specimen was CD4+ or CD8+ T cells sorted from blood, taken in a trial of the OX40 agonist ivuxolimab. The receptors were gathered from an adult with an advanced solid tumor such as melanoma, head and neck, liver or kidney cancer.

The V call is TRBV28, the J call TRBJ2-3; 7 bases match TRBD2. Per the germline V gene, CDR1 is MDHEN and CDR2 is SYDVKM. V shed 7 bases and J 0 bases; nucleotides not matched to a gene: 7. The CDR3 is made up of 15 amino acids. The CDR3 DNA reads as TGTGCCAGCATGGAGAGCGGGATTAGCACAGATACGCAGTATTTT. As protein: CASMESGISTDTQYF.

J is TRBJ2-2 and V is TRBV6-5; the match to TRBD1 covers 10 bases. There are 16 residues in the CDR3. The germline gives CDR1 MNHEY, CDR2 SVGAGI. V lost 2 bases to trimming and J lost 5 bases; unmatched junction nucleotides: 5. CDR3 in DNA: TGTGCCAGCAGTTACGGGGACAGGGGTGGGACCGGGGAGCTGTTTTTT. Its translation: CASSYGDRGGTGELFF.

This chain uses TRBV7-2 with TRBJ2-7; the D is unclear. CDR1 and CDR2 from the germline V gene are SGHTA and FQGNSA. Trimming removed 5 bases at V and 0 bases at J, with 8 bases between. The CDR3 sequence is 13 residues long. The DNA for the CDR3 is TGTGCCAGCAGCCCCCCCGTCTCCTACGAGCAGTACTTC. Its translation is CASSPPVSYEQYF.

A few counts support this clone. J is TRBJ2-1 and V is TRBV4-1; TRBD2 agrees at 11 bases. Germline V lookup: CDR1 MGHRA, CDR2 YSYEKL. Losses at the gene ends were 4 bases for V and 6 bases for J; bases not matched to a gene: 11. The length of the CDR3 is 17 residues. For the CDR3, the DNA is TGCGCCAGCAGCCTTGGTGGTAGTAGCGGGAGGGGCAATGAGCAGTTCTTC. Translation gives CASSLGGSSGRGNEQFF.

The CDR3 reads CASSLEGLAADTQYF. The DNA for the CDR3 is TGTGCCAGCAGCTTAGAGGGGCTCGCGGCAGATACGCAGTATTTT. This chain links TRBV7-9 with TRBJ2-3, with D possibly matching TRBD1 (5 bases). V was pared by 1 base and J by 4 bases, with 12 bases between. The CDR3 spans 15 residues. Germline V gives CDR1 SEHNR, CDR2 FQNEAQ (reference sequence).

This clone was seen just once. The chain carries TRBV25-1 and TRBJ1-2, with D perhaps TRBD1 (6 bases). V was shortened by 2 bases and J by 4 bases, with 14 bases between the two germline ends. The CDR3 has 15 amino acids. Germline lookup yields CDR1 MGHDK and CDR2 SYGVNS. The CDR3 DNA reads as TGTGCCAGCAGTGAAGTCGGGGGGCGCGGCTATGGCTACACCTTC. This codes for CASSEVGGRGYGYTF.

The V and J genes are TRBV19 and TRBJ1-2, with TRBD1 identical over 8 bases. The CDR3 has 14 amino acids. The germline V gene encodes CDR1 LNHDA and CDR2 SQIVND (reference sequence). The trim removed 5 bases at V and 5 bases at J, leaving 7 bases unmatched. The CDR3 here is CASSRQGIMYGYTF. The CDR3 DNA reads as TGTGCCAGTAGTCGACAGGGGATAATGTATGGCTACACCTTC. Drawing the rest from reference TRBV19 and TRBJ1-2, the complete variable domain is DGGITQSPKYLFRKEGQNVTLSCEQNLNHDAMYWYRQDPGQGLRLIYYSQIVNDFQKGDIAEGYSVSREKKESFPLTVTSAQKNPTAFYLCASSRQGIMYGYTFGSGTRLTVV.

The CDR3 DNA reads as TGTGCCAGCAGTTTGTCCGATGAAAAACTGTTTTTT. The encoded protein is CASSLSDEKLFF. This sequence joins TRBV28 and TRBJ1-4; D unclear. The V end was cut by 3 bases, the J end by 6 bases, with 5 bases between. Per germline, CDR1 MDHEN and CDR2 SYDVKM. This CDR3 region has 12 residues.

The rearrangement joins TRBV2 to TRBJ1-6; TRBD1 matches 9 bases. The CDR3 is 14 amino acids. Unmatched junction bases numbered 1, after V lost 4 bases and J lost 6 bases. The germline V gene encodes CDR1 SNHLY and CDR2 FYNNEI. DNA for the CDR3: TGTGCCAGCAGTGGGGACAGGGTTAATTCACCCCTCCACTTT. Its translation: CASSGDRVNSPLHF.

As regards this clone: The sample contains more than one DNA sequence encoding this CDR3. The genes are TRBV5-1 and TRBJ2-3; TRBD2 agrees at 11 bases. Germline loops: CDR1 SGHRS, CDR2 YFSETQ. V trimming: 0 bases; J trimming: 3 bases; junction bases outside the gene matches: 3. The CDR3 contains 16 residues. CDR3 in amino acids: CASSLGLAGSTDTQYF. CDR3 coding DNA: TGCGCCAGCAGCTTGGGACTAGCGGGAAGTACAGATACGCAGTATTTT.

V gene TRBV6-1 combines with J gene TRBJ2-7; the match to TRBD1 covers 7 bases. The CDR3 sequence is 13 residues long. From germline, CDR1 is MNHNS and CDR2 SASEGT. Losses at the gene ends were 10 bases for V and 1 base for J; bases not matched to a gene: 7. The DNA of the CDR3 is TGTGCCACCCTGACAGGGCCATCCTACGAGCAGTACTTC. Protein product: CATLTGPSYEQYF.